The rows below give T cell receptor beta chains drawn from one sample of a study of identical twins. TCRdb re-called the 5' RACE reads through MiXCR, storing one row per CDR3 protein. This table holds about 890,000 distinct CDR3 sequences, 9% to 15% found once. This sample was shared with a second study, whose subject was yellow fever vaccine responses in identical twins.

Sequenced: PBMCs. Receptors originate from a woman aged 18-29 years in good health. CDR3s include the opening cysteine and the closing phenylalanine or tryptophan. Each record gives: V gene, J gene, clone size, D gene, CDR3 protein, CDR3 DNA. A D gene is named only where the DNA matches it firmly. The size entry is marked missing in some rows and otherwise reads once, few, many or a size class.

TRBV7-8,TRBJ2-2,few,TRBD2,CASSLRRTGTSGRFTGELFF,TGTGCCAGCAGCTTACGGAGGACCGGGACTAGCGGGAGATTCACCGGGGAGCTGTTTTTT
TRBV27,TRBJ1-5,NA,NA,CASSPNQGLPQHF,TGTGCCAGCAGTCCGAACCAGGGATTGCCCCAGCATTTT
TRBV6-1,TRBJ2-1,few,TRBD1,CASSRRTGGTGNEQFF,TGTGCCAGCAGTAGACGGACAGGGGGGACGGGGAATGAGCAGTTCTTC
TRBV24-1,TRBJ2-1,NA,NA,CATSDARAQFF,TGTGCCACCAGTGATGCGCGGGCCCAGTTCTTC
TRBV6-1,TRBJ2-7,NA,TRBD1,CASSQPGQGASEQYF,TGTGCCAGCAGTCAACCGGGACAGGGGGCTTCCGAGCAGTACTTC
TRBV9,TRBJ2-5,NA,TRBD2,CASSVRGGETQYF,TGTGCCAGCAGCGTACGCGGGGGAGAGACCCAGTACTTC
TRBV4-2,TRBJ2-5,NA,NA,CASSQGGPGWETQYF,TGTGCCAGCAGCCAAGGTGGGCCAGGTTGGGAGACCCAGTACTTC
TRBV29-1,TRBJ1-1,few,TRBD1,CSVSGQVNTEAFF,TGCAGCGTTTCTGGACAGGTGAACACTGAAGCTTTCTTT
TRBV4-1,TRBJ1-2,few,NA,CASSQGQVDGYTF,TGCGCCAGCAGCCAAGGACAGGTGGATGGCTACACCTTC
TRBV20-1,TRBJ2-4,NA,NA,CSARAVGSAKNIQYF,TGCAGTGCTAGAGCAGTAGGGTCTGCCAAAAACATTCAGTACTTC
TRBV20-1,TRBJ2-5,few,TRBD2,CSAYTSGSLQETQYF,TGCAGTGCGTACACTAGCGGGAGTTTACAAGAGACCCAGTACTTC
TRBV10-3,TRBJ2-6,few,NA,CATLPTSGANVLTF,TGTGCCACGCTTCCTACCTCTGGGGCCAACGTCCTGACTTTC
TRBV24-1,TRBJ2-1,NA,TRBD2,CATSVSSGGVSEQFF,TGTGCCACCAGTGTTAGTAGCGGGGGGGTAAGTGAGCAGTTCTTC
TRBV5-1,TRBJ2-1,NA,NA,CASSWPGQKRHNEQFF,TGCGCCAGCAGCTGGCCGGGCCAGAAGAGGCACAATGAGCAGTTCTTC
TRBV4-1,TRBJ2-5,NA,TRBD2,CASSQTSGGAETQYF,TGCGCCAGCAGCCAAACTAGCGGGGGGGCGGAGACCCAGTACTTC
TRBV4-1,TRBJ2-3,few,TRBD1,CASSQGQGLTDTQYF,TGCGCCAGCAGCCAAGGACAGGGCCTCACAGATACGCAGTATTTT
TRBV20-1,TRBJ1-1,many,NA,CSANTNGGTVNTEAFF,TGCAGTGCTAATACTAACGGGGGTACTGTGAACACTGAAGCTTTCTTT
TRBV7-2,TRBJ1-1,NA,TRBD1,CASSLLFRTGNTEAFF,TGTGCCAGCAGCTTACTATTTAGGACAGGGAACACTGAAGCTTTCTTT
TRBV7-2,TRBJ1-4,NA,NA,CASSLLSPQWEEKLFF,TGTGCCAGCAGCTTATTGAGTCCGCAGTGGGAGGAAAAACTGTTTTTT
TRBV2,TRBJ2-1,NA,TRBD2,CASSEVVGRTGLAGISYNEQFF,TGTGCCAGCAGTGAAGTTGTAGGAAGGACCGGACTAGCGGGGATCTCCTACAATGAGCAGTTCTTC
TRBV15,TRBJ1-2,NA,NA,CATSALSGTPNYGYTF,TGTGCCACCAGCGCCCTTTCGGGGACCCCCAACTATGGCTACACCTTC
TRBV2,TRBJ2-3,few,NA,CASSEWSGVRGSDTQYF,TGTGCCAGCAGTGAATGGTCGGGAGTTAGGGGTTCAGATACGCAGTATTTT
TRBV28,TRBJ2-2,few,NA,CASSPWVGSNTGELFF,TGTGCCAGCAGTCCGTGGGTCGGTTCCAACACCGGGGAGCTGTTTTTT
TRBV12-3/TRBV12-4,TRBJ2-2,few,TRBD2,CASSLFAGVGTGELFF,TGTGCCAGCAGTTTGTTTGCGGGGGTGGGCACCGGGGAGCTGTTTTTT
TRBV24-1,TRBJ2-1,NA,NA,CATSDFLGGGQFF,TGTGCCACCAGTGATTTTCTTGGGGGCGGGCAGTTCTTC
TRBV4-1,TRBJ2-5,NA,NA,CASSRQPGQETQYF,TGCGCCAGCAGCCGACAGCCAGGGCAAGAGACCCAGTACTTC
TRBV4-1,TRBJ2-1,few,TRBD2,CASSQGGLAGNEQFF,TGCGCCAGCAGCCAAGGTGGACTAGCGGGGAATGAGCAGTTCTTC
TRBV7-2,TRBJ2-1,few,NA,CASSPKLAPSSYNEQFF,TGTGCCAGCAGCCCCAAGCTAGCGCCGAGTTCCTACAATGAGCAGTTCTTC
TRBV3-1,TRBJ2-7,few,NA,CASSLRTTYEQYF,TGTGCCAGCAGCCTCCGGACTACGTACGAGCAGTACTTC
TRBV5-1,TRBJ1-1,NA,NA,CASSGKTGSYTEAFF,TGCGCCAGCAGCGGGAAGACGGGGAGTTACACTGAAGCTTTCTTT
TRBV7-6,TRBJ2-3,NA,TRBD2,CASSLVSSGDLQYF,TGTGCCAGCAGCTTAGTTTCTAGCGGGGATTTGCAGTATTTT
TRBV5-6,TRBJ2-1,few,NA,CASSLFFNEQFF,TGTGCCAGCAGCTTGTTTTTCAATGAGCAGTTCTTC
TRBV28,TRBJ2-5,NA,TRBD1,CASSFSGQSKETQYF,TGTGCCAGCAGTTTCTCGGGACAGAGCAAAGAGACCCAGTACTTC
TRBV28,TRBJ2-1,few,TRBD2,CASSFARQISSGSSYNEQFF,TGTGCCAGCAGTTTTGCGAGACAAATTTCTAGCGGAAGCTCCTACAATGAGCAGTTCTTC
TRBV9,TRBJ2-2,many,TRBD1,CASSVEGTGVTGELFF,TGTGCCAGCAGCGTAGAAGGGACAGGGGTCACCGGGGAGCTGTTTTTT
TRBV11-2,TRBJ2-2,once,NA,CASSLAFMANTGELFF,TGTGCCAGCAGCTTAGCTTTTATGGCGAACACCGGGGAGCTGTTTTTT
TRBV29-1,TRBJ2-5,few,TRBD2,CSVSGGETQYF,TGCAGCGTCTCGGGGGGAGAGACCCAGTACTTC
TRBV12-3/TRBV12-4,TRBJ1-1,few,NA,CASKERTTEAFF,TGTGCCAGCAAAGAAAGGACCACTGAAGCTTTCTTT
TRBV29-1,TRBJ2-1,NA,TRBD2,CSVEGTSGGPAEQFF,TGCAGCGTTGAGGGGACTAGCGGGGGACCGGCTGAGCAGTTCTTC
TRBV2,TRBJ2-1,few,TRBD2,CASSDVLAHEQFF,TGTGCCAGCAGTGATGTACTAGCGCATGAGCAGTTCTTC
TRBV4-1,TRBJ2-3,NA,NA,CASSQDRNTDTQYF,TGCGCCAGCAGCCAAGACAGGAATACAGATACGCAGTATTTT
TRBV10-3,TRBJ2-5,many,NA,CAISESRQLLKETQYF,TGTGCCATCAGTGAGTCGAGACAGTTATTAAAAGAGACCCAGTACTTC
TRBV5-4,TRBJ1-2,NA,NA,CASSLGQLEGGDTF,TGTGCCAGCAGCTTGGGACAGCTCGAGGGGGGAGACACCTTC
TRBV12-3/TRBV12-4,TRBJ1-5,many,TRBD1,CASSLDRRSNQPQHF,TGTGCCAGCAGTTTGGACAGGAGGAGCAATCAGCCCCAGCATTTT
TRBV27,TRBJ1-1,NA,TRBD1,CASSLTPTGMNTEAFF,TGTGCCAGCAGTTTAACTCCGACAGGGATGAACACTGAAGCTTTCTTT
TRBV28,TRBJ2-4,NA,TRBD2,CASSPRLADHPLAKNIQYF,TGTGCCAGCAGTCCCAGACTAGCGGACCACCCCCTAGCCAAAAACATTCAGTACTTC